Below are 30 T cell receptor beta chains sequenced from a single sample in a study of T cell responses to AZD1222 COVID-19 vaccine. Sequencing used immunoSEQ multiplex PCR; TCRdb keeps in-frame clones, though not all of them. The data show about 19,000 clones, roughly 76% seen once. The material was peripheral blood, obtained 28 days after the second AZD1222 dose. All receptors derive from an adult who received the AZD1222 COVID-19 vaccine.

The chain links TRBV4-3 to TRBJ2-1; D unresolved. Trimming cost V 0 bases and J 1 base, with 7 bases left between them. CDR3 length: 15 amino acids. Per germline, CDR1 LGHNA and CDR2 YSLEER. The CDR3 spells CASSQDSNSYNEQFF. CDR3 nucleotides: TGCGCCAGCAGCCAAGATAGTAATTCCTACAATGAGCAGTTCTTC.

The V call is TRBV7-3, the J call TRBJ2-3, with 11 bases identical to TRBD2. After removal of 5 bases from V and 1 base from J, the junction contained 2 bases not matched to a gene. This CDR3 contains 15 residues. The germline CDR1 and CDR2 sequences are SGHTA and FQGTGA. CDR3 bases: TGTGCCAGCAGCAAACTAGCGGGAGGCACAGATACGCAGTATTTT. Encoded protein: CASSKLAGGTDTQYF.

The CDR3 loop is CAISSGTGRHEQYF. DNA for the CDR3: TGTGCCATCAGTTCAGGGACAGGGCGGCACGAGCAGTACTTC. The chain employs TRBV10-3 and TRBJ2-7; 9 positions match TRBD1. Germline CDR1 is ENHRY and CDR2 is SYGVKD. The V and J ends lost 5 bases and 5 bases, in that order; junction bases with no gene match: 7. This CDR3 has 14 amino acids.

The CDR3 region is CASSAGQSGNTIYF. The DNA of the CDR3 is TGTGCCAGCAGTGCCGGACAGAGTGGAAACACCATATATTTT. The chain links TRBV2 to TRBJ1-3; possible D gene TRBD1, 6 bases. Trimming cost V 4 bases and J 3 bases, with 10 bases left between them. The CDR3 runs 14 residues. CDR1 is SNHLY and CDR2 is FYNNEI in the germline V gene. Using reference TRBV2 and TRBJ1-3 for the parts outside the CDR3, the full variable domain is EPEVTQTPSHQVTQMGQEVILRCVPISNHLYFYWYRQILGQKVEFLVSFYNNEISEKSEIFDDQFSVERPDGSNFTLKIRSTKLEDSAMYFCASSAGQSGNTIYFGEGSWLTVV.

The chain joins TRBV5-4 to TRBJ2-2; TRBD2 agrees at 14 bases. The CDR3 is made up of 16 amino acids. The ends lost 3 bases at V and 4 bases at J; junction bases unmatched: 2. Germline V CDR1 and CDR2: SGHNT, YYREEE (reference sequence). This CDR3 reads CASSSGLAGATGELFF. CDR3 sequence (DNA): TGTGCCAGCAGCTCGGGACTAGCGGGAGCCACCGGGGAGCTGTTTTTT.

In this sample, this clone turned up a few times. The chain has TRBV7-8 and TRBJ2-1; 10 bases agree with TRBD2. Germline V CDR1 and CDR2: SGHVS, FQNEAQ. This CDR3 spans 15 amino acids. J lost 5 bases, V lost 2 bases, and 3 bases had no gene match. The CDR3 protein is CASSLRLAGHNEQFF. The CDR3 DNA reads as TGTGCCAGCAGCTTAAGACTAGCGGGCCACAATGAGCAGTTCTTC.

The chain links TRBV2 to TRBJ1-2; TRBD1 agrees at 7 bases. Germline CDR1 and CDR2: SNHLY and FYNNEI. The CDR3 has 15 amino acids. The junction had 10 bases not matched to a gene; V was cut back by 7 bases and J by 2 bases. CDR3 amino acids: CASIGTVVLNYGYTF. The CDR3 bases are TGTGCCAGCATTGGGACAGTAGTACTAAACTATGGCTACACCTTC. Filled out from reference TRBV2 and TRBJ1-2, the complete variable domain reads EPEVTQTPSHQVTQMGQEVILRCVPISNHLYFYWYRQILGQKVEFLVSFYNNEISEKSEIFDDQFSVERPDGSNFTLKIRSTKLEDSAMYFCASIGTVVLNYGYTFGSGTRLTVV.

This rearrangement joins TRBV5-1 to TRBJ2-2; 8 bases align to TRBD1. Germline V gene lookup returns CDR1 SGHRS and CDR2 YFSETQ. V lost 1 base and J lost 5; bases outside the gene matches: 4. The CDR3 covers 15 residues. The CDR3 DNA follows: TGCGCCAGCAGCTTGAGGCAGGGGGCAACCGGGGAGCTGTTTTTT. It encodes CASSLRQGATGELFF.

CDR3 nucleotide sequence: TGTGCCAGCAGCAGCGGGACTAGCGGGCTCACAGATACGCAGTATTTT. This translates into CASSSGTSGLTDTQYF. This rearrangement joins TRBV5-5 to TRBJ2-3; 12 nucleotides match TRBD2. Germline CDR1 and CDR2: SGHKS and YYEKEE (reference sequence). V lost 4 bases, J lost 2 bases, and 5 bases stayed unmatched. This CDR3 contains 16 residues.

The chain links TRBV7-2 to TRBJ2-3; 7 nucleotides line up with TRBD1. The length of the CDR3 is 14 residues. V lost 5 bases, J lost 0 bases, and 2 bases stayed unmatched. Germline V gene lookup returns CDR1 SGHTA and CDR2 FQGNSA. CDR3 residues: CASSPDRSTDTQYF. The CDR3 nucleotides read TGTGCCAGCAGCCCGGACAGGAGCACAGATACGCAGTATTTT.

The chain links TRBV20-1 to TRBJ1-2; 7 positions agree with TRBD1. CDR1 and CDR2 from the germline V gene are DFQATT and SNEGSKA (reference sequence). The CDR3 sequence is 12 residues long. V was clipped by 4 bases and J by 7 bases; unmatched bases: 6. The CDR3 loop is CSAIEGASGYTF. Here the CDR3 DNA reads TGCAGTGCTATTGAGGGGGCTAGTGGCTACACCTTC.

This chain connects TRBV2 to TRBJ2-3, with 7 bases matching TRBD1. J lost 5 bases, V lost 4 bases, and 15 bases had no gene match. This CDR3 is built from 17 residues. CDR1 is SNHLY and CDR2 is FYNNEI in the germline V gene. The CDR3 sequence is CASSAGTLQGPRDTQYF. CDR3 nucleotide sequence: TGTGCCAGCAGTGCTGGGACCCTACAGGGGCCGAGAGATACGCAGTATTTT.

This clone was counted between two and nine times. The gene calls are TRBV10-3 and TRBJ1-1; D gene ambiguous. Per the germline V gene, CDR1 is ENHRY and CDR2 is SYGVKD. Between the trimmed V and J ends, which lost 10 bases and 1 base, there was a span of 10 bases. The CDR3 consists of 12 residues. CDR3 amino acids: CATHDGNTEAFF. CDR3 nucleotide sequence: TGTGCCACGCATGACGGGAACACTGAAGCTTTCTTT.

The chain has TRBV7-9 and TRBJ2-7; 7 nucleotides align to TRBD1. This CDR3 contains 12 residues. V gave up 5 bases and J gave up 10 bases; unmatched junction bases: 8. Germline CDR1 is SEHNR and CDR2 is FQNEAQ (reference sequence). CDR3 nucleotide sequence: TGTGCCAGCAGCCCCAGACAGGGAATACAGTACTTC. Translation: CASSPRQGIQYF.

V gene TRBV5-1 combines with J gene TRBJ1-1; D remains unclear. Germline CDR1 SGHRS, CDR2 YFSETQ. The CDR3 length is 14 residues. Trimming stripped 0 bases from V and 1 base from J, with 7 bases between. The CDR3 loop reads CASSLGAANTEAFF. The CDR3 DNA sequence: TGCGCCAGCAGCTTGGGGGCTGCGAACACTGAAGCTTTCTTT.

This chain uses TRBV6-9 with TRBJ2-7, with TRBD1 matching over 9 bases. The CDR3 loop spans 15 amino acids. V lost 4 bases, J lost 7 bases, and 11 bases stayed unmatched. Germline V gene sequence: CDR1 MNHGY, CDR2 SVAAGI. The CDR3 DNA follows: TGTGCCAGCAGTTCGACAGGGGGAGTTTACTATGAGCAGTACTTC. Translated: CASSSTGGVYYEQYF.

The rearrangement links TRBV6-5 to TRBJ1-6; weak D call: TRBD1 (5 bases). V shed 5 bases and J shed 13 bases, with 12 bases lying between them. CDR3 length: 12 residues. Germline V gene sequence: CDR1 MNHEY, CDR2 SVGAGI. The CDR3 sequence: CASSPPGEPLHF. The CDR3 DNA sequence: TGTGCCAGCAGTCCTCCGGGGGAGCCCCTCCACTTT.

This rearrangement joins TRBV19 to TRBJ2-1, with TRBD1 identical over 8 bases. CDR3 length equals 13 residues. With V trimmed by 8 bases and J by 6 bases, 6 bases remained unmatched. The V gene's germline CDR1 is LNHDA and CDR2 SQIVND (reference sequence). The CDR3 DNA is TGTGCCAGTGCTCGGACAGGGCCCAATGAGCAGTTCTTC. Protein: CASARTGPNEQFF.

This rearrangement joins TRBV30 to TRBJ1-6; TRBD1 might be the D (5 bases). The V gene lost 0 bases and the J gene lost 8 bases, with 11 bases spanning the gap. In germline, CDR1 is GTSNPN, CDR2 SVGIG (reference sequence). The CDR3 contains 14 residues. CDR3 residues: CAWSVPGLDSPLHF. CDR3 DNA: TGTGCCTGGAGTGTCCCAGGGTTGGATTCACCCCTCCACTTT.

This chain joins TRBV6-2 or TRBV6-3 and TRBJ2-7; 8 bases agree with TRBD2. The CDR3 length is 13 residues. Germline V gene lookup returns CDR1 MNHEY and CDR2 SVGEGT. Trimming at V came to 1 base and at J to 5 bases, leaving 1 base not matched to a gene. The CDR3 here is CASSYFGGDEQYF. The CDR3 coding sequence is TGTGCCAGCAGTTACTTCGGGGGGGACGAGCAGTACTTC.

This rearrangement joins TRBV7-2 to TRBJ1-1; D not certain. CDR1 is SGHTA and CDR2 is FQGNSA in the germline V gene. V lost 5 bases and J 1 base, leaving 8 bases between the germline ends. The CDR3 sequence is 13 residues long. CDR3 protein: CASSLYQNTEAFF. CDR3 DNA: TGTGCCAGCAGCCTATACCAGAACACTGAAGCTTTCTTT.

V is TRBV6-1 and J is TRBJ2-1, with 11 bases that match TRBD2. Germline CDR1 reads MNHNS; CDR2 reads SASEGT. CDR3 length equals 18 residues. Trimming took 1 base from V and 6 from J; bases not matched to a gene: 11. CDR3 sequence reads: CASSEGRTSGQGSNEQFF. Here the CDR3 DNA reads TGTGCCAGCAGTGAAGGGAGGACTAGCGGGCAGGGATCCAATGAGCAGTTCTTC.

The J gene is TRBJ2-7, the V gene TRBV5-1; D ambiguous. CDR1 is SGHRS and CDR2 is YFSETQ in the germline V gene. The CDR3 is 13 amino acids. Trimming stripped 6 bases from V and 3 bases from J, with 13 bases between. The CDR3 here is CASTGTVNYEQYF. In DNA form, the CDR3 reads TGCGCCAGCACCGGAACAGTGAACTACGAGCAGTACTTC.

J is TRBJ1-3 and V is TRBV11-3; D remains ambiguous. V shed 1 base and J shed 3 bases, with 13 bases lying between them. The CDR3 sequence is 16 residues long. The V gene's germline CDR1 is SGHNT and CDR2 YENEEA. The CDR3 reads CASSLALDYFGNTIYF. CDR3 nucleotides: TGTGCCAGCAGCTTAGCCCTCGACTATTTTGGAAACACCATATATTTT.

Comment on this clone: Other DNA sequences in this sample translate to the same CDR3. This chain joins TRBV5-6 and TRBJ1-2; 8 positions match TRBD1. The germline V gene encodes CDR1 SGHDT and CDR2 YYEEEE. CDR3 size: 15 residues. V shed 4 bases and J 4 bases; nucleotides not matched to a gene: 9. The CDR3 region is CASSLRRGLGYGYTF. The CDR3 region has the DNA TGTGCCAGCAGCCTCCGCAGGGGGCTTGGCTATGGCTACACCTTC.

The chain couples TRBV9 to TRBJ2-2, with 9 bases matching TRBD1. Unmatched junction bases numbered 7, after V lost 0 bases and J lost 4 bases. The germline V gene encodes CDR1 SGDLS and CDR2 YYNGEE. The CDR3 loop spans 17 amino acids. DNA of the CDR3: TGTGCCAGCAGCGTAGCCCAGACAGGGGGAGGCACCGGGGAGCTGTTTTTT. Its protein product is CASSVAQTGGGTGELFF.

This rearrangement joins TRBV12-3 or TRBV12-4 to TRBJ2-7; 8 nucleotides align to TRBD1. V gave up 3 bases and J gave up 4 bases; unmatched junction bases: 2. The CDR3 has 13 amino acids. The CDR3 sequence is CASSLDRAYEQYF. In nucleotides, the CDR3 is TGTGCCAGCAGTTTGGACAGGGCGTACGAGCAGTACTTC.

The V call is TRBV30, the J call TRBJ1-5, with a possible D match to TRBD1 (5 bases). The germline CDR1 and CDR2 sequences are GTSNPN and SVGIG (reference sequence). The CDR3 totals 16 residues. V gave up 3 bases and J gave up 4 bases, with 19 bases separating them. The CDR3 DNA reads TGTGCCTGGAGCATTAATAACGGGGGACCTAATCAGCCCCAGCATTTT. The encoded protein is CAWSINNGGPNQPQHF.

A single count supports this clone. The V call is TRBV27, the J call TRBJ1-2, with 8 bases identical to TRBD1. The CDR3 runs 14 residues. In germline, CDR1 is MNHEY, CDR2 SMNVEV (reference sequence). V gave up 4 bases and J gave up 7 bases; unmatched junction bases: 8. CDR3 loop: CASSSSDRAGGYTF. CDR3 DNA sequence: TGTGCCAGCAGTTCCTCGGACAGGGCGGGTGGCTACACCTTC.

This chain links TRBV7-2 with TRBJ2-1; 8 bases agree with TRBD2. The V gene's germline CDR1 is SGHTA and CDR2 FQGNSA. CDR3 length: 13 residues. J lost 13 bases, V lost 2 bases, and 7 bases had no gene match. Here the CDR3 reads CASSLNASGRQFF. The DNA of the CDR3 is TGTGCCAGCAGCTTAAATGCGAGCGGGAGACAGTTCTTC.